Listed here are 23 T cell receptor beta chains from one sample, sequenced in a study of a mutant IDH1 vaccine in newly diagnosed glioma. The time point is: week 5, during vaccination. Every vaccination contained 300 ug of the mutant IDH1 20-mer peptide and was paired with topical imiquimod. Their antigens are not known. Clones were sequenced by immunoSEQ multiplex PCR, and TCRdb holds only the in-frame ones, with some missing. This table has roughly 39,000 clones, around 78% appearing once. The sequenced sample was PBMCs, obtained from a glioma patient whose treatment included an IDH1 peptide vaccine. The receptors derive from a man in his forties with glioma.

CDR3 in amino acids: CASSPRFSEKLFF. The CDR3 DNA reads as TGTGCCAGTAGTCCCCGCTTTAGTGAAAAACTGTTTTTT. The rearrangement links TRBV19 to TRBJ1-4; D call uncertain. Germline V gene data show CDR1 as LNHDA and CDR2 as SQIVND (reference sequence). This CDR3 region has 13 residues. Trimming removed 5 bases from V and 7 bases from J, with 11 bases in between.

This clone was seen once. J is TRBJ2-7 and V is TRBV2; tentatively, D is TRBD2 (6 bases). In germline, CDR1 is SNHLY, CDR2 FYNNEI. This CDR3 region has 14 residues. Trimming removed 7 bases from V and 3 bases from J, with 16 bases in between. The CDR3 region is CASNIKGGGYEQYF. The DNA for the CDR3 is TGTGCCAGCAATATCAAGGGAGGTGGCTACGAGCAGTACTTC.

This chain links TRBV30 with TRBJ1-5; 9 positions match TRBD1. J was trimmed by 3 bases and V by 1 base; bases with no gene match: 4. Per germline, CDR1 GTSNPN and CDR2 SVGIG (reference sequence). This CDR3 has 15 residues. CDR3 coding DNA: TGTGCCTGGAGTGGACAGGGGGGAATCAATCAGCCCCAGCATTTT. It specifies CAWSGQGGINQPQHF.

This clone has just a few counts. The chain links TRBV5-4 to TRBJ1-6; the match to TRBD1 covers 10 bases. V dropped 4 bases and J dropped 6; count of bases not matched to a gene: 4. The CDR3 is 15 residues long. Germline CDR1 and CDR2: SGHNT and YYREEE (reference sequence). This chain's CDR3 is CASSRTGGSNSPLHF. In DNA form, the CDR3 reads TGTGCCAGCAGCCGGACAGGGGGTAGTAATTCACCCCTCCACTTT.

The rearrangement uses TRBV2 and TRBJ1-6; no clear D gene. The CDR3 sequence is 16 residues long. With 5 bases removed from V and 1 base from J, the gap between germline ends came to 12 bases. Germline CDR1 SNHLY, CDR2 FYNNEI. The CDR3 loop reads CASSPQLGSYNSPLHF. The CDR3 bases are TGTGCCAGCAGTCCTCAGTTGGGATCCTATAATTCACCCCTCCACTTT.

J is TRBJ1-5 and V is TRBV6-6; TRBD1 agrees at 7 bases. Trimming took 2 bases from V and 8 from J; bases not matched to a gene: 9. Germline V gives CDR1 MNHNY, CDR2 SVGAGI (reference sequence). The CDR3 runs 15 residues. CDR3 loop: CASSYAGTASKPQHF. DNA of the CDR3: TGTGCCAGCAGTTACGCGGGGACAGCTTCTAAGCCCCAGCATTTT.

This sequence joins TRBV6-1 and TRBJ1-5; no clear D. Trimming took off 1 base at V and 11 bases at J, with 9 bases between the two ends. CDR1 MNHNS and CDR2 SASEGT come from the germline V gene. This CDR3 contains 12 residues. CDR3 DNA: TGTGCCAGCAGTGAAGGTCTCGGTTCCCAGCATTTT. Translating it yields CASSEGLGSQHF.

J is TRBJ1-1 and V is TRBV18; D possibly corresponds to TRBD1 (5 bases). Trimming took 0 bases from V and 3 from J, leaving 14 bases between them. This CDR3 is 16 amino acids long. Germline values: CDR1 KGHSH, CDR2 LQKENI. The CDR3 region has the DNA TGTGCCAGCTCACCACCGGGACTGCTCCTGGACACTGAAGCTTTCTTT. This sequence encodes CASSPPGLLLDTEAFF.

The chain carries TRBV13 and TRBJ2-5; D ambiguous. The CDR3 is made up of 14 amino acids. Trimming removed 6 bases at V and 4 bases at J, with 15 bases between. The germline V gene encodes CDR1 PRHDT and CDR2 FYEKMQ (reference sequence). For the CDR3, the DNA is TGTGCCAGCAGTCCCCGTGAAGGGCTAGAGACCCAGTACTTC. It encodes CASSPREGLETQYF. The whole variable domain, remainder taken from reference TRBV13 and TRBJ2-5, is AAGVIQSPRHLIKEKRETATLKCYPIPRHDTVYWYQQGPGQDPQFLISFYEKMQSDKGSIPDRFSAQQFSDYHSELNMSSLELGDSALYFCASSPREGLETQYFGPGTRLLVL.

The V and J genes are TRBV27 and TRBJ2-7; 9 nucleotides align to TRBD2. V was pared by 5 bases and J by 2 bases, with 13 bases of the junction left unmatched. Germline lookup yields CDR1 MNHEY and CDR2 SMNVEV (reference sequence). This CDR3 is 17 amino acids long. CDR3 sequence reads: CASSPLVSGGLAYEQYF. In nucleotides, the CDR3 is TGTGCCAGCAGTCCCCTAGTGAGCGGGGGGCTAGCCTACGAGCAGTACTTC.

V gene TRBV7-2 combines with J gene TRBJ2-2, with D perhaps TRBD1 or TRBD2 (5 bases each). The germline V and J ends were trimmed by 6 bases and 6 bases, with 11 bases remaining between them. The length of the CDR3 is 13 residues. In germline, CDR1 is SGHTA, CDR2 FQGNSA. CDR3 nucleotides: TGTGCCAGCAGAAAACAGGAGGCCGGGGAGCTGTTTTTT. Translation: CASRKQEAGELFF.

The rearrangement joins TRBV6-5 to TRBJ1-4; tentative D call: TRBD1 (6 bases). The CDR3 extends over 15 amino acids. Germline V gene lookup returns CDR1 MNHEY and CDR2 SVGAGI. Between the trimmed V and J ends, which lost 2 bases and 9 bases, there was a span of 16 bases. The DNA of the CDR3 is TGTGCCAGCAGTTACGCCCGATGGGGGGGCAAAAAACTGTTTTTT. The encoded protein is CASSYARWGGKKLFF.

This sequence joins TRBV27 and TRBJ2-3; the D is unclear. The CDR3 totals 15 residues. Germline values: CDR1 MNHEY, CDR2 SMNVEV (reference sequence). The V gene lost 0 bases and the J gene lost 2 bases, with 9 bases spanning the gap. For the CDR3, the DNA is TGTGCCAGCAGTTTATCCCGGGCTAACACAGATACGCAGTATTTT. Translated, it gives CASSLSRANTDTQYF.

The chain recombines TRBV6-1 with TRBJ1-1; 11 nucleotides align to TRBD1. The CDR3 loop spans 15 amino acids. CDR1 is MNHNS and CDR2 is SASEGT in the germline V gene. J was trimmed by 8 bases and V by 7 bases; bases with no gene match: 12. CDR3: CASMRTGGLVSEAFF. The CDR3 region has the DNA TGTGCCAGCATGAGGACAGGGGGCCTAGTATCGGAAGCTTTCTTT.

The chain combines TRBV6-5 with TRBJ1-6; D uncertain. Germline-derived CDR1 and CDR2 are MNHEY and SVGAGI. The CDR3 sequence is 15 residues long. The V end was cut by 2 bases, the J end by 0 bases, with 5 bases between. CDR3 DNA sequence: TGTGCCAGCAGTTACGGCAGCTCCTATAATTCACCCCTCCACTTT. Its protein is CASSYGSSYNSPLHF.

CDR3 in DNA: TGTGCCAGCAGCGCAGGGGGCCCTAATGAAAAACTGTTTTTT. Residues: CASSAGGPNEKLFF. This chain joins TRBV7-2 and TRBJ1-4; 8 bases align to TRBD1. The CDR3 covers 14 residues. From germline, CDR1 is SGHTA and CDR2 FQGNSA. The junction had 2 bases not matched to a gene; V was cut back by 5 bases and J by 3 bases.

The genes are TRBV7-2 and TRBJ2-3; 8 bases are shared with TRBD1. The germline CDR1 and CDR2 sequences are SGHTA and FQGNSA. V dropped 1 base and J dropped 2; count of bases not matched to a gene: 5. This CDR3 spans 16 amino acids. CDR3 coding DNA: TGTGCCAGCAGCTTAGGTGGGACAGGCGCCACAGATACGCAGTATTTT. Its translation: CASSLGGTGATDTQYF.

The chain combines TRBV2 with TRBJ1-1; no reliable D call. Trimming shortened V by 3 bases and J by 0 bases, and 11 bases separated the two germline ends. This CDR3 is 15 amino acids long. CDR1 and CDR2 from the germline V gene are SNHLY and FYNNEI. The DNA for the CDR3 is TGTGCCAGCAGTGAGGCCGGCAACATGAACACTGAAGCTTTCTTT. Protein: CASSEAGNMNTEAFF.

The CDR3 nucleotides are TGTGCCAGCAGTTACCGTCAGTTGAACACTGAAGCTTTCTTT. Encoded protein: CASSYRQLNTEAFF. This rearrangement joins TRBV6-5 to TRBJ1-1, with D unclear. CDR1 is MNHEY, CDR2 SVGAGI, per germline. V dropped 2 bases and J dropped 0 bases, with 7 bases sitting between them. The CDR3 spans 14 residues.

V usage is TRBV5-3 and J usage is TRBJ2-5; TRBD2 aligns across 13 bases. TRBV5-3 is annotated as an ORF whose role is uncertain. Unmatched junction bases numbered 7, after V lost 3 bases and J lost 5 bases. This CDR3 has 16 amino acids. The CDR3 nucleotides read TGTGCCAGAAGCTCCATAAGGACTAGCGGGGGTGAGACCCAGTACTTC. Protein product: CARSSIRTSGGETQYF.

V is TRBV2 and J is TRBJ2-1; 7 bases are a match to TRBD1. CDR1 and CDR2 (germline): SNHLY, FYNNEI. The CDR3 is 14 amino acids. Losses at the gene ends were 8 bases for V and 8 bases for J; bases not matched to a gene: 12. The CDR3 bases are TGTGCCAGCTCCAGATCCGGGACAGTTTATGAGCAGTTCTTC. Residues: CASSRSGTVYEQFF.

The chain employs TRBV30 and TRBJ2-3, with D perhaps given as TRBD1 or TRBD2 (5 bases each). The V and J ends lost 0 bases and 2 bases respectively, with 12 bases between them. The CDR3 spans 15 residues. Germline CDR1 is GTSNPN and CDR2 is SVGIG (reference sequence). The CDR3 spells CAWSVGQGPTDTQYF. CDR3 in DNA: TGTGCCTGGAGTGTCGGGCAGGGACCCACAGATACGCAGTATTTT.

The CDR3 sequence is CASSPGALSSYNEQFF. CDR3 sequence (DNA): TGCGCCAGCAGTCCGGGGGCACTAAGCTCCTACAATGAGCAGTTCTTC. J is TRBJ2-1 and V is TRBV5-1; D might be TRBD1 or TRBD2, each matching 6 bases. Looked up from germline, CDR1 is SGHRS and CDR2 is YFSETQ. The CDR3 has 16 amino acids. V was clipped by 5 bases and J by 0 bases, with 15 bases between them. The whole variable domain, filled in from reference TRBV5-1 and TRBJ2-1, reads KAGVTQTPRYLIKTRGQQVTLSCSPISGHRSVSWYQQTPGQGLQFLFEYFSETQRNKGNFPGRFSGRQFSNSRSEMNVSTLELGDSALYLCASSPGALSSYNEQFFGPGTRLTVL.